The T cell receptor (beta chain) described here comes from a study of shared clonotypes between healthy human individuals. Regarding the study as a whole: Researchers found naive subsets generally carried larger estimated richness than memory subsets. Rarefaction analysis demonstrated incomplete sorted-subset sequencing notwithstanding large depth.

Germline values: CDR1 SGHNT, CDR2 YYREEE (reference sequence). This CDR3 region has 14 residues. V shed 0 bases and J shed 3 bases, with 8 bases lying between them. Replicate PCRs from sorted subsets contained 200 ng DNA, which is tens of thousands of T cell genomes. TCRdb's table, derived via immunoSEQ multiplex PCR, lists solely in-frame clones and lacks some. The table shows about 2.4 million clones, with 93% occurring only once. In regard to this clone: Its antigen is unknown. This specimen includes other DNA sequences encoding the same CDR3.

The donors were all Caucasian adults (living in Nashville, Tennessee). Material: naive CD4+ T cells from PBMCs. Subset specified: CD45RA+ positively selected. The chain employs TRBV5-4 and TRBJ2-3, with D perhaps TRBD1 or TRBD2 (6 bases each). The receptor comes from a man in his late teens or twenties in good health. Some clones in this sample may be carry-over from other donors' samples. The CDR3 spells CASSLGGGTDTQYF. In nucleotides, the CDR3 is TGTGCCAGCAGCTTGGGAGGGGGGACAGATACGCAGTATTTT.